This paragraph covers one TCR beta chain sequence. An end of the junction does not agree with germline; a read error may underlie this. This entry comes from a study of blood T cell repertoires in COVID-19. The table came from immunoSEQ multiplex PCR; TCRdb's copy has only in-frame clones and leaves some out. The repertoire holds under 55,000 clones, roughly 86% seen once, with 14% in the top ten. This CDR3 has 14 amino acids. Germline V CDR1 and CDR2: SGHNT, YYREEE (reference sequence). The V gene is TRBV5-4, the J gene TRBJ2-7; 10 positions agree with TRBD1. Sequenced material: peripheral blood. The sequence was collected from a human donor in a cohort sampled during active COVID-19. CDR3 bases: TGTGCCAGCAGTTTGGGACAGGGGATCGGTGAGCAGTACTTC. Translating gives CASSLGQGIGEQYF.